These T cell receptor beta chains were read from a single sample in a study of OX40 agonist ivuxolimab in advanced cancers. Data came from immunoSEQ multiplex PCR; TCRdb stores just in-frame clones and leaves some out. The sample consists of 25,000 to 35,000 clones, roughly 84% of them appearing once. Sequences were derived from CD4+ or CD8+ T cells sorted from blood, sampled in a trial of the OX40 agonist ivuxolimab. These receptors were taken from an adult with an advanced solid tumor such as melanoma, head and neck, liver or kidney cancer. CDR3s include the opening cysteine and the closing phenylalanine or tryptophan. A D gene is named only where the DNA matches it firmly. Part of the rows lack a size; the others show once, few, many or a class for expanded clones.

J gene,clone size,D gene,V gene,CDR3 DNA,CDR3 protein
TRBJ2-5,NA,NA,TRBV6-5,TGTGCCAGCAGTTCCTCTCCCGGGACACAAGAGACCCAGTACTTC,CASSSSPGTQETQYF
TRBJ2-7,NA,NA,TRBV2,TGTGCCAGCAGTGAACTAACTAGCCCTACCATCTACTACGAGCAGTACTTC,CASSELTSPTIYYEQYF
TRBJ2-7,NA,NA,TRBV4-3,TGCGCCAGCAGCCAAGATCCCATCTATGAGCAGTACTTC,CASSQDPIYEQYF
TRBJ2-1,NA,TRBD1,TRBV30,TGTGCTGGGAGCCCCGGGACAGGGCACAATGAGCAGTTCTTC,CAGSPGTGHNEQFF
TRBJ2-1,NA,TRBD2,TRBV5-1,TGCGCCAGCAGCTTCTCTAGCGGGAGTAGAAATGAGCAGTTCTTC,CASSFSSGSRNEQFF
TRBJ2-3,NA,NA,TRBV10-2,TGCGCCAGCAGTGTAGCAGGGGCGCCTAGCACAGATACGCAGTATTTT,CASSVAGAPSTDTQYF
TRBJ2-1,NA,TRBD2,TRBV2,TGTGCCAGCGGGGGACTAGAAAGAGAGGAGCAGTTCTTC,CASGGLEREEQFF
TRBJ2-7,medium-sized,NA,TRBV28,TGTGCCAGCAGCCCAGGCTTCTCCAAACACTACGAGCAGTACTTC,CASSPGFSKHYEQYF
TRBJ2-7,few,NA,TRBV28,TGTGCCAGCAGTCTAGCGCCTTACGAGCAGTACTTC,CASSLAPYEQYF
TRBJ2-7,NA,NA,TRBV27,TGTGCCAGCAGTTTCACAGACAGGTCCTACGAGCAGTACTTC,CASSFTDRSYEQYF
TRBJ2-7,NA,TRBD1,TRBV15,TGTGCCACCAGCACCAACAGGGGGCCTTCCTACGAGCAGTACTTC,CATSTNRGPSYEQYF
TRBJ1-2,NA,NA,TRBV5-6,TGTGCCAGCAGCTTAGAGAGGTCGAGTAGGTATGGCTACACCTTC,CASSLERSSRYGYTF
TRBJ1-1,NA,NA,TRBV19,TGTGCCAGTAGCCAACAGCCGAACACTGAAGCTTTCTTT,CASSQQPNTEAFF
TRBJ2-7,NA,TRBD2,TRBV7-2,TGTGCCACCTCCCCCGGACTAGGAGCCTACGAGCAGTACTTC,CATSPGLGAYEQYF
TRBJ2-7,NA,NA,TRBV6-5,TGTGCCAGCAGTTACCGAGGGGGACGGTCGTACGAGCAGTACTTC,CASSYRGGRSYEQYF
TRBJ1-5,medium-sized,NA,TRBV4-3,TGCGCCAGCAGCCAAGATGGGGGAGTTGGGCAGCCCCAGCATTTT,CASSQDGGVGQPQHF
TRBJ2-7,NA,NA,TRBV10-2,TGCGCCAGCGGGGACCCCTACGAGGAGCAGTACTTC,CASGDPYEEQYF
TRBJ2-3,NA,NA,TRBV15,TGTGCCACCAGCAGAGAGGGGGATACGCAGTATTTT,CATSREGDTQYF
TRBJ2-7,many,NA,TRBV5-5,TGTGCCAGCAGCTTGGGGGGCTACTACGAGCAGTACTTC,CASSLGGYYEQYF
TRBJ1-1,NA,TRBD1,TRBV9,TGTGCCAGCAGCGCGGACCGACAGGGGGGCACTGAAGCTTTCTTT,CASSADRQGGTEAFF